This T cell receptor (beta chain) was captured by sequencing in a study of T cell responses to AZD1222 COVID-19 vaccine. Remarks on this clone: Its antigen is not identified.

Data came from immunoSEQ multiplex PCR; TCRdb stores just in-frame clones and leaves some out. The sample contains fewer than 150,000 clones, roughly nine tenths of which appear only once. Germline CDR1 reads MDHEN; CDR2 reads SYDVKM. The CDR3 contains 15 residues. V lost 3 bases to trimming and J lost 1 base; unmatched junction nucleotides: 3. General study points: Recipients of two AZD1222 doses showed rising Spike-specific TCR breadth and depth. Of the AZD1222 recipients, only 5 or 6 were seropositive at baseline. Donors, mostly white British, included more females; clonal diversity was possibly underestimated.

The chain uses TRBV28 and TRBJ1-5; 7 bases line up with TRBD1. Sequenced material: peripheral blood, taken on day 0 of AZD1222 vaccination. The clonotype originates from an adult in good health. The CDR3 DNA reads TGTGCCAGCAGTTTTCTACAGGGGAGCAATCAGCCCCAGCATTTT. It is translated as CASSFLQGSNQPQHF. Complete variable domain (other parts from reference TRBV28 and TRBJ1-5): DVKVTQSSRYLVKRTGEKVFLECVQDMDHENMFWYRQDPGLGLRLIYFSYDVKMKEKGDIPEGYSVSREKKERFSLILESASTNQTSMYLCASSFLQGSNQPQHFGDGTRLSIL.